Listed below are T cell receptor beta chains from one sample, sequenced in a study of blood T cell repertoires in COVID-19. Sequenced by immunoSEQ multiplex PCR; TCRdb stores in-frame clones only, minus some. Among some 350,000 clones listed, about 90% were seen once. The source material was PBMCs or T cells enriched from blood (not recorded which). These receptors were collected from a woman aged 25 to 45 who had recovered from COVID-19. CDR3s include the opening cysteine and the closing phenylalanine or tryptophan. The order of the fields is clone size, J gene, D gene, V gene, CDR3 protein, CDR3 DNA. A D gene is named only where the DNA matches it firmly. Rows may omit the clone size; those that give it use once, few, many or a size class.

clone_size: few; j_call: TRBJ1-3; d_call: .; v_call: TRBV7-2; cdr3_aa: CASSLDQGPGNTIYF; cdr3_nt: TGTGCCAGCAGCTTAGACCAGGGCCCCGGAAACACCATATATTTT
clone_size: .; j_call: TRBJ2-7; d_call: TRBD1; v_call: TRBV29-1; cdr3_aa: CSVAPGQTYEQYF; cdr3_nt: TGCAGCGTTGCTCCGGGACAGACCTACGAGCAGTACTTC
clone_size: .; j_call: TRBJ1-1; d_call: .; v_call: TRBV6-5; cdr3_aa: CASSYSRGAMDTEAFF; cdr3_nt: TGTGCCAGCAGTTACTCGCGGGGGGCGATGGACACTGAAGCTTTCTTT
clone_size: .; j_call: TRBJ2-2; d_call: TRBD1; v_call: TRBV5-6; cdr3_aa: CASSWGDRSAGELFF; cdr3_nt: TGTGCCAGCAGTTGGGGGGACAGGTCAGCCGGGGAGCTGTTTTTT
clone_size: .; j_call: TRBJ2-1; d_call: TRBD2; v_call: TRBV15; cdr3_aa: CATSKGTSGHNEQFF; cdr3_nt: TGTGCCACCAGCAAGGGGACTAGCGGTCACAATGAGCAGTTCTTC
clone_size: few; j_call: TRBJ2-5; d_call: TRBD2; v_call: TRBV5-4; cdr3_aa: CASSLSGTETQYF; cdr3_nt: TGTGCCAGCAGCTTGAGCGGGACTGAGACCCAGTACTTC
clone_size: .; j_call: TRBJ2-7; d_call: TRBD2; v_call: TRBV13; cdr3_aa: CASSQKRELAYEQYF; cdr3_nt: TGTGCCAGCAGCCAAAAGCGGGAGTTGGCCTACGAGCAGTACTTC
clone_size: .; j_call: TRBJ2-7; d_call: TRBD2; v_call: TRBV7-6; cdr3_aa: CASSLQEGSSGGYEQYF; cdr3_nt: TGTGCCAGCAGCTTACAGGAGGGCTCTAGCGGGGGCTACGAGCAGTACTTC
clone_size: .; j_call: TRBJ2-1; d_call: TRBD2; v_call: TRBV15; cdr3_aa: CATSRLPTAGTSVEQFF; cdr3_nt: TGTGCCACCAGCAGGCTCCCCACCGCCGGGACTAGCGTTGAGCAGTTCTTC
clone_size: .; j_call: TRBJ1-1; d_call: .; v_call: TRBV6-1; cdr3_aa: CASSEGQRGTEAFF; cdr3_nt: TGTGCCAGCAGTGAAGGGCAGAGAGGCACTGAAGCTTTCTTT
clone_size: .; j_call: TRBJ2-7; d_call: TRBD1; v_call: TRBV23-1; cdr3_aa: CANKLQGTVRAEQYF; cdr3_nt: TGCGCCAATAAACTACAGGGGACGGTAAGGGCCGAGCAGTACTTC
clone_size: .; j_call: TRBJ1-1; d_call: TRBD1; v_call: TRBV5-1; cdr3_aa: CASSWTGTAEAFF; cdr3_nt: TGCGCCAGCAGCTGGACAGGGACCGCTGAAGCTTTCTTT
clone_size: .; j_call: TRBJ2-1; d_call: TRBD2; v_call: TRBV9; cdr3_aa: CASSPIRGDYNEQFF; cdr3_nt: TGTGCCAGCAGCCCCATCCGGGGGGACTACAATGAGCAGTTCTTC
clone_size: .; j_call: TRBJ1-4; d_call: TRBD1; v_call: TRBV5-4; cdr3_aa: CASSFTGVGEKLFF; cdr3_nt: TGTGCCAGCAGCTTTACAGGGGTCGGTGAAAAACTGTTTTTT
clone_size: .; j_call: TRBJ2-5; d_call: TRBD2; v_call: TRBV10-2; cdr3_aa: CASSVTSGQETQYF; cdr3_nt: TGCGCCAGCAGTGTGACTAGCGGACAAGAGACCCAGTACTTC
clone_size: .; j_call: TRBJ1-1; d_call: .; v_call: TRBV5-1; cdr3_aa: CASSEHRVVDTEAFF; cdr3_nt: TGCGCCAGCAGCGAACACAGGGTGGTCGACACTGAAGCTTTCTTT
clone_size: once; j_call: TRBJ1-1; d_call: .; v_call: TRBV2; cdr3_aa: CASSESRGENTEAFF; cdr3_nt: TGTGCCAGCAGCGAAAGCAGGGGTGAGAACACTGAAGCTTTCTTT
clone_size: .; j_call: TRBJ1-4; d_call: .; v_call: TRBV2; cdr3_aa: CASSEGRLNEKLFF; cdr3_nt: TGTGCCAGCAGTGAGGGCAGGTTAAATGAAAAACTGTTTTTT
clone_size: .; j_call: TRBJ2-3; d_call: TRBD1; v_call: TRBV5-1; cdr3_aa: CASSPGGWTGVLDTQYF; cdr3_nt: TGCGCCAGCAGCCCCGGCGGGTGGACAGGGGTTTTAGATACGCAGTATTTT
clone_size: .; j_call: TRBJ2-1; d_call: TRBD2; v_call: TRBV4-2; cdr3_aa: CASSSHGLATYNEQFF; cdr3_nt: TGTGCCAGCAGCTCTCATGGACTAGCGACCTACAATGAGCAGTTCTTC
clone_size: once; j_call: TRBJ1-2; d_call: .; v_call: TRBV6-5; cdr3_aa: CASSRNLIHYGYTF; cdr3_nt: TGTGCCAGCAGCCGTAACTTAATTCACTATGGCTACACCTTC
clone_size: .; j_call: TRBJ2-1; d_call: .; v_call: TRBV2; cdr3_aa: CASGREGGYNEQFF; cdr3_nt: TGTGCCAGCGGTAGGGAGGGGGGTTACAATGAGCAGTTCTTC
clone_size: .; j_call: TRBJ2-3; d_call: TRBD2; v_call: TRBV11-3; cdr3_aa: CASSLGLAGVRDTQYF; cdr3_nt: TGTGCCAGCAGCTTAGGCCTAGCGGGAGTACGTGATACGCAGTATTTT
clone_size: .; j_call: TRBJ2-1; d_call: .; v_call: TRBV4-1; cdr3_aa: CASSQDWRRSSYNEQFF; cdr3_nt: TGCGCCAGCAGCCAAGACTGGAGGAGGAGCTCCTACAATGAGCAGTTCTTC
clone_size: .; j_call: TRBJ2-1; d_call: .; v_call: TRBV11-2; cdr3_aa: CASSSLSHLGEQFF; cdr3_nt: TGTGCCAGCAGCTCACTTAGCCACCTGGGTGAGCAGTTCTTC
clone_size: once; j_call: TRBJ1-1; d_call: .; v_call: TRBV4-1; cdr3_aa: CASSHPNRVGTEAFF; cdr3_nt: TGCGCCAGCAGCCATCCGAACAGGGTGGGGACTGAAGCTTTCTTT
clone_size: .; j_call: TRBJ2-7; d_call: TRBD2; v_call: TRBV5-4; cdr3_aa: CASSLAPSGGSSYEQYF; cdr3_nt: TGTGCCAGCAGCTTGGCCCCTAGCGGGGGGAGCTCCTACGAGCAGTACTTC
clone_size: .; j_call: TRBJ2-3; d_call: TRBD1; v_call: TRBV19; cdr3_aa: CASSTQGQGNTDTQYF; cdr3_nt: TGTGCCAGTAGTACCCAGGGACAGGGAAACACAGATACGCAGTATTTT
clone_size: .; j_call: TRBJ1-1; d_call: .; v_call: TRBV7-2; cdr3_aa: CASSQEWANTEAFF; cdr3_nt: TGTGCCAGCAGCCAAGAGTGGGCGAACACTGAAGCTTTCTTT
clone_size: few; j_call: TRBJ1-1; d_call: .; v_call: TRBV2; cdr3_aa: CASTLLQVEAFF; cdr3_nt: TGTGCCAGCACCCTCCTCCAGGTGGAAGCTTTCTTT
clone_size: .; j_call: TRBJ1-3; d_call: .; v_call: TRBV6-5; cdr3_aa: CASSYRSSGNTIYF; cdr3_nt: TGTGCCAGCAGTTACCGGTCTTCGGGAAACACCATATATTTT
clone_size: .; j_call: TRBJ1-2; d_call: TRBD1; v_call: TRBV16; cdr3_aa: CASSQYTGGSGYTF; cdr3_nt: TGTGCCAGCAGCCAATATACAGGGGGCTCTGGCTACACCTTC
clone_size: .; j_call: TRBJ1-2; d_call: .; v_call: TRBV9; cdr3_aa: CASSPGLGVSYGYTF; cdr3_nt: TGTGCCAGCAGCCCGGGCTTGGGAGTCTCCTATGGCTACACCTTC
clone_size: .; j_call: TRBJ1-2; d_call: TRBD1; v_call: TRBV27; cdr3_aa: CASKRDRGDGYTF; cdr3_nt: TGTGCCAGCAAACGGGACAGGGGGGATGGCTACACCTTC
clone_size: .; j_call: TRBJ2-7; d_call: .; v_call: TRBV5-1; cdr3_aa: CASSLDPGASYEQYF; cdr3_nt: TGCGCCAGCAGCTTGGATCCAGGGGCTTCCTACGAGCAGTACTTC
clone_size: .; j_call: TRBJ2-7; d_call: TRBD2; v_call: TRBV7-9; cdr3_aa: CASSSTGTTSYEQYF; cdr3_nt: TGTGCCAGCAGCTCCACCGGGACTACATCCTACGAGCAGTACTTC
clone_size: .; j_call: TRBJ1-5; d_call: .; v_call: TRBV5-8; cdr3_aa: CASSFLLNQPQHF; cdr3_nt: TGTGCCAGCAGCTTCCTCCTCAATCAGCCCCAGCATTTT
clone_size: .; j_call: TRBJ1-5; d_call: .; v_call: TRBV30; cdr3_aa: CAWSPRVSADQPQHF; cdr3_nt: TGTGCCTGGAGTCCCCGGGTATCCGCCGATCAGCCCCAGCATTTT
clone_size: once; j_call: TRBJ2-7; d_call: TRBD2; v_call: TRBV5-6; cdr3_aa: CASSLRGETYEQYF; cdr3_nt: TGTGCCAGCAGCTTACGGGGGGAGACCTACGAGCAGTACTTC
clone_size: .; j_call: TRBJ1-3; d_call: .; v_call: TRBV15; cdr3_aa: CATSRLASGNTIYF; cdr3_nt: TGTGCCACCAGTCGTCTGGCCTCTGGAAACACCATATATTTT
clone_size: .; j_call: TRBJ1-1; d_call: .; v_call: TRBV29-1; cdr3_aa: CSVGHRNTEAFF; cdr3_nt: TGCAGCGTTGGACACAGGAACACTGAAGCTTTCTTT
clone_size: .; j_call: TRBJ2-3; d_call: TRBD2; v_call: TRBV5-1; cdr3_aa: CASSSPGLAKVSTDTQYF; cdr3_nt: TGCGCCAGCAGCTCCCCGGGACTAGCAAAAGTTAGCACAGATACGCAGTATTTT
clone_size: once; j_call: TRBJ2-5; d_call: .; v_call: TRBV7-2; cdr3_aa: CASSVLATETQYF; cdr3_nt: TGTGCCAGCAGCGTGCTAGCCACAGAGACCCAGTACTTC
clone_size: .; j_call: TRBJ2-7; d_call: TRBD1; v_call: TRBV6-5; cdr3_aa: CASRPDRESYEQYF; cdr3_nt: TGTGCCAGCAGGCCGGACAGGGAATCCTACGAGCAGTACTTC